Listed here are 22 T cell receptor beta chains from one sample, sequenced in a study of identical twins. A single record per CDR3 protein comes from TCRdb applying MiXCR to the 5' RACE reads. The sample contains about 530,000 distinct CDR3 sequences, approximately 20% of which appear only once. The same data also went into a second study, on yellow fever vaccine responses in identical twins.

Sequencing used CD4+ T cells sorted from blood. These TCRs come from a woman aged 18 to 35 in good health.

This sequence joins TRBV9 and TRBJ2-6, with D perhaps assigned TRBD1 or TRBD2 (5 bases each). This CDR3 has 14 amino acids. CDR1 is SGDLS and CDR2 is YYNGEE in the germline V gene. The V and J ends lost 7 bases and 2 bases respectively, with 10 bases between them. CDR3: CASGQGPGANVLTF. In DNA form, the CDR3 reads TGTGCCAGCGGTCAGGGACCTGGGGCCAACGTCCTGACTTTC.

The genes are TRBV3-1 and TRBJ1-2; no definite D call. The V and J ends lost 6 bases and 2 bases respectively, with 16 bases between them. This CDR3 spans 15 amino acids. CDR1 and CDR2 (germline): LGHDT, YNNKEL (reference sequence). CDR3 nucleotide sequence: TGTGCCAGCAGGCCCTGGGATACTACCAACTATGGCTACACCTTC. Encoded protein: CASRPWDTTNYGYTF.

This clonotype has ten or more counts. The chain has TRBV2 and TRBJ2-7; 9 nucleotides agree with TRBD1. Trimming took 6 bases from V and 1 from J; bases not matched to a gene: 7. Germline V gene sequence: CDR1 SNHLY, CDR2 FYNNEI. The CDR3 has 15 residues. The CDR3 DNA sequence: TGTGCCAGCAGGTTAGACAGGGGGAGTTCCTACGAGCAGTACTTC. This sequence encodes CASRLDRGSSYEQYF.

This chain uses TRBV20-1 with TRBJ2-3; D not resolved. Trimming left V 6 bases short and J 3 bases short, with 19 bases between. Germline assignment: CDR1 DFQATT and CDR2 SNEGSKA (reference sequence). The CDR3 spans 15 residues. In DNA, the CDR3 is TGCAGTGCCAGCAGTCTGAGCCCGCCTACAGATACGCAGTATTTT. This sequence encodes CSASSLSPPTDTQYF.

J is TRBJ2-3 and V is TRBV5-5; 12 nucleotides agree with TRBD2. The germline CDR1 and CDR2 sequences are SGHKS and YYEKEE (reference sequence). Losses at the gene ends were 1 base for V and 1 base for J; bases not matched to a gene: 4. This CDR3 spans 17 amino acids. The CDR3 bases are TGTGCCAGCAGCTTGACTAGCGGGGGGACCGGCACAGATACGCAGTATTTT. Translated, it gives CASSLTSGGTGTDTQYF.

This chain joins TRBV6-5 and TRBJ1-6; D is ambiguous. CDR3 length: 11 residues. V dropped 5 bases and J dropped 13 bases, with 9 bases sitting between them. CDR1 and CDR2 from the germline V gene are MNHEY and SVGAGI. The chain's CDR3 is CASSGGGPLHF. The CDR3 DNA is TGTGCCAGCAGTGGTGGTGGGCCCCTCCACTTT.

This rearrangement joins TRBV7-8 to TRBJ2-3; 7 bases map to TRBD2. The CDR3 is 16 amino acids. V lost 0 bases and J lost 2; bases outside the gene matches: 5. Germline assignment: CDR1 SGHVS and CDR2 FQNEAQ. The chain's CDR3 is CASSLAWRGNTDTQYF. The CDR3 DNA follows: TGTGCCAGCAGCTTAGCTTGGCGGGGGAACACAGATACGCAGTATTTT.

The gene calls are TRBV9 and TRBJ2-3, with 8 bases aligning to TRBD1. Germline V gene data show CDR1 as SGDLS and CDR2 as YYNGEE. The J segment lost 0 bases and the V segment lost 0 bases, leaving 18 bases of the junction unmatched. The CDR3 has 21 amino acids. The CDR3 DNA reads TGTGCCAGCAGCGTAGATCCGGGACAGGTCCCTTATTTTACTAGCACAGATACGCAGTATTTT. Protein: CASSVDPGQVPYFTSTDTQYF.

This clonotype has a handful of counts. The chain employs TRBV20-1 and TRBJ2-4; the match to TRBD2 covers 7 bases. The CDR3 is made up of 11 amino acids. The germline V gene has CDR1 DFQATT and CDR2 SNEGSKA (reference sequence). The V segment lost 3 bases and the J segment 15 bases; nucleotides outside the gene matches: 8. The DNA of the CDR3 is TGCAGTGCTAGTGACGGGAGGATAGGGTACTTC. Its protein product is CSASDGRIGYF.

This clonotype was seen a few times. The CDR3 DNA sequence: TGCGCCAGCAGCCGGGACGGGTCTAGGGCTAGCGAGCAGTACTTC. Protein: CASSRDGSRASEQYF. This chain joins TRBV5-1 and TRBJ2-7; tentatively, D is TRBD1 or TRBD2 (5 bases each). Germline values: CDR1 SGHRS, CDR2 YFSETQ. The CDR3 consists of 15 residues. Between the trimmed V and J ends, which lost 4 bases and 6 bases, there was a span of 20 bases. Together with reference TRBV5-1 and TRBJ2-7, the CDR3 gives the full variable domain: KAGVTQTPRYLIKTRGQQVTLSCSPISGHRSVSWYQQTPGQGLQFLFEYFSETQRNKGNFPGRFSGRQFSNSRSEMNVSTLELGDSALYLCASSRDGSRASEQYFGPGTRLTVT.

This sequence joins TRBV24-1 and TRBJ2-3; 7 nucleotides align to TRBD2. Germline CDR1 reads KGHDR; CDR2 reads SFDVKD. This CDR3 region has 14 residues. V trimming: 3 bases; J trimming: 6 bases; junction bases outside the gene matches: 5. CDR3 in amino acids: CATSDPGTTDTQYF. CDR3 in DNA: TGTGCCACCAGTGATCCCGGGACTACCGATACGCAGTATTTT.

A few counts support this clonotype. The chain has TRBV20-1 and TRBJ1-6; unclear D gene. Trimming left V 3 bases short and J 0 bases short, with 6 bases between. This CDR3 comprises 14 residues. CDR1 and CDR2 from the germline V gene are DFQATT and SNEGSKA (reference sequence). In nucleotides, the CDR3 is TGCAGTGCTAGGGATGGCTCCTATAATTCACCCCTCCACTTT. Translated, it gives CSARDGSYNSPLHF.

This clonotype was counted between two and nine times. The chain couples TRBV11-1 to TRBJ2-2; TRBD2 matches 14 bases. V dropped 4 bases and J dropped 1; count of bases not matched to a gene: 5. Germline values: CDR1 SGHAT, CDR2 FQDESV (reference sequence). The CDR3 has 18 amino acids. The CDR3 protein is CASSSYGLAGGNTGELFF. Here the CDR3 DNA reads TGTGCCAGCAGCTCTTACGGACTAGCGGGGGGGAACACCGGGGAGCTGTTTTTT.

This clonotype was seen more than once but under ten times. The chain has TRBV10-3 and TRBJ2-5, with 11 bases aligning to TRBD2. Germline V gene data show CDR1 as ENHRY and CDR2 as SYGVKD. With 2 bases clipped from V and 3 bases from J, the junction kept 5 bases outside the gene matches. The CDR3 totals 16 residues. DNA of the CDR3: TGTGCCATCAGTGAGAGGCTAGCGGGGGGAAAAGAGACCCAGTACTTC. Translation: CAISERLAGGKETQYF.

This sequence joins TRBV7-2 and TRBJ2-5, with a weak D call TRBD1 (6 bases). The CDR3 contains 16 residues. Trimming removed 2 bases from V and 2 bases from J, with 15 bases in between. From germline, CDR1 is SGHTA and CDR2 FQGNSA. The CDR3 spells CASSLLTGLGQETQYF. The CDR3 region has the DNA TGTGCCAGCAGCTTATTGACAGGTTTGGGACAAGAGACCCAGTACTTC.

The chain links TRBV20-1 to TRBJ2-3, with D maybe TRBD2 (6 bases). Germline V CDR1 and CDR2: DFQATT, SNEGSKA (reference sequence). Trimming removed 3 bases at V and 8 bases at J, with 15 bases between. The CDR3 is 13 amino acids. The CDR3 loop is CSARDTSEGTQYF. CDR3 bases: TGCAGTGCTAGGGATACGTCGGAGGGTACGCAGTATTTT.

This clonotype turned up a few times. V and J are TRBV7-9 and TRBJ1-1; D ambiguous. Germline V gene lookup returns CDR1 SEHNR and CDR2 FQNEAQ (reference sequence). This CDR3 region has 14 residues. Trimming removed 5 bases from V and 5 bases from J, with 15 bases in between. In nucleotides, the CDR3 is TGTGCCAGCAGCCCGCAAGCCTCATGGACTGAAGCTTTCTTT. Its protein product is CASSPQASWTEAFF. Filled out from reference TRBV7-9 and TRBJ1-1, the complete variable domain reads DTGVSQNPRHKITKRGQNVTFRCDPISEHNRLYWYRQTLGQGPEFLTYFQNEAQLEKSRLLSDRFSAERPKGSFSTLEIQRTEQGDSAMYLCASSPQASWTEAFFGQGTRLTVV.

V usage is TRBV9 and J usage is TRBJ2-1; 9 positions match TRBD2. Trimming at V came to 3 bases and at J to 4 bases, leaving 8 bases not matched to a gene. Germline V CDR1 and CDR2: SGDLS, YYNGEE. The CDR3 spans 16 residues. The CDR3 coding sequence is TGTGCCAGCAGCGAAAGGGCTAGCGGGGTTTACAATGAGCAGTTCTTC. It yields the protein CASSERASGVYNEQFF.

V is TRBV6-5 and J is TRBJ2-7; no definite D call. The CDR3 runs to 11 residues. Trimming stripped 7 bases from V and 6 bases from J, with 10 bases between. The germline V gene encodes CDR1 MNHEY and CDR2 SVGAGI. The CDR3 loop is CASTDGSEQYF. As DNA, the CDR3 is TGTGCCAGCACCGATGGGTCCGAGCAGTACTTC.

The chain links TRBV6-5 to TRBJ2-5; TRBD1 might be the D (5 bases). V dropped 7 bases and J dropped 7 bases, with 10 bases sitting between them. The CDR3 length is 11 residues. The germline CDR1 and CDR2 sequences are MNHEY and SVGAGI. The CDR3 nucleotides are TGTGCCAGCAACCGAAGGGGGACCCAGTACTTC. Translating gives CASNRRGTQYF.

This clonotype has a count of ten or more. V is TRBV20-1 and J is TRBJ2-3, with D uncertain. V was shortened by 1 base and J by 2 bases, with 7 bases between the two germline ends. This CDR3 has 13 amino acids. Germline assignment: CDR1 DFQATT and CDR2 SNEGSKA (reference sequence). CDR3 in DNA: TGCAGTGCTAGAGCCCAGCTCACAGATACGCAGTATTTT. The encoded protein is CSARAQLTDTQYF.

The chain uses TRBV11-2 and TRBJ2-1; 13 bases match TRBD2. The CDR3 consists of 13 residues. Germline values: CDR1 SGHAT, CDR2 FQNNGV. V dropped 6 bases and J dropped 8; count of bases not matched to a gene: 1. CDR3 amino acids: CASRTSGRYEQFF. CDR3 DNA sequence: TGTGCCAGCAGGACTAGCGGGAGGTATGAGCAGTTCTTC.